This TCR beta chain was sequenced in a study of TIL therapy for anti-PD-1-resistant metastatic lung cancer (dated by TCRdb to the early 2020s). In the study overall: Tumors were harvested prior to any PD-1/PD-L1 blockade, after which nivolumab was administered to patients, and lymphodepletion, expanded TIL infusion and IL-2 were given to patients who progressed. A median non-synonymous tumor mutation burden of approximately 1.4 mutations per megabase was determined across the cohort by whole-exome sequencing. T cell receptor beta sequencing of tumor and peripheral blood was used to follow clonotypes across the tumor, the expanded TIL product and serial blood samples. Most of the cohort had lung adenocarcinoma, a handful of tumors were EGFR-mutant and two were ALK-rearranged, and half of the patients were current or former smokers. Enrolled patients had a median age of around 50 years (range 38-75) and a median tumor PD-L1 proportion score of roughly 6%.

Overall study results and their limits: Infused TIL clonotypes partially replaced the baseline peripheral repertoire then decayed over months, with no apparent association between persistence and response. The study protocol defined all tumor marker inferences as exploratory. Because the cohort was highly selected, with more treatment-naive, never-smoker and oncogene-addicted patients than is typical, generalizability is limited.

The time point label, read with the paper, signifies: pre-treatment sample, taken before nivolumab and TIL therapy. Adults with stage 4 NSCLC were enrolled from October 2017 to early 2020 in a dual-center phase I trial. The samples were drawn from an open-label, single-arm phase I trial testing tumor-infiltrating lymphocyte therapy combined with nivolumab in advanced non-small cell lung cancer. Blood mononuclear cells from EDTA tubes were separated on a Ficoll gradient and snap-frozen as pellets, and DNA was extracted from the cells using a Qiagen mini-prep kit. Concerning this clone itself: The antigen this receptor binds is unknown. Base qualities were left out, and no much larger clone turns up one base away.

TCR beta CDR3 regions were amplified from genomic DNA with the immunoSEQ v3 hsTCRB kit using bias-controlled multiplex PCR. The TCR libraries were sequenced on an Illumina NextSeq 500 to roughly 2.1 million read pairs for survey level or about 4.5-6 million read pairs for deep level. The study's processing was this. The immunoSEQ Analyzer software assigned V, D and J genes, filtered out non-productive sequences, and reported clonality. To compare repertoires between infused TIL and blood, productive Simpson clonality was used along with the Morisita overlap index of productive TRB rearrangements. Absolute clonotype counts in blood were estimated by multiplying the lymphocyte count by the CD3+ fraction and by the productive frequency of the clone. This is the immuneACCESS table as TCRdb keeps it, with only in-frame sequences that have V and J called. A part of the clones is gone; compared with another copy, unresolved V genes explain less than half, and the rest is unexplained. V, J and clone size reflect that table, while D and trimming were determined from the DNA. In all, the sample holds about 16,000 clones, and approximately 74% of those were seen once. More than 30% of the sample comes from the top ten.

The origin of this receptor is a person aged 25 to 79 with non-small cell lung cancer. Material: blood, obtained at baseline.

CDR3 region: CAISVGPDQPQHF. The sequenced DNA: TGTGCCATCAGTGTGGGGCCTGATCAGCCCCAGCATTTT. The rearranged segments are TRBV10-3 and TRBJ1-5, with a tentative D gene TRBD1 over 5 matching bases. Deletion took 4 bases off V and 5 bases off J, with a span of 9 bases between the germline ends. The germline V gene yields ENHRY for CDR1 and SYGVKD for CDR2. Reading from cysteine to phenylalanine, the CDR3 counts 13 amino acids. Only CDR3 DNA remains: 39 bases, in frame from the first base.